The 24 T cell receptor beta chains in this list originate from one sample, sequenced in a study of blood T cells in healthy people across ages. The use of a sample-barcoded 5' primer and a J-beta primer mix characterized a second PCR of roughly 6 to 11 cycles. TCRdb itself ran the 5' RACE reads through MiXCR, one entry per CDR3 protein. In the table there are roughly 730,000 distinct CDR3 sequences, 56% of which are singletons. The sequenced sample consisted of blood. These receptor sequences come from a man in his forties in good health.

This clonotype has a handful of counts. The gene calls are TRBV25-1 and TRBJ2-7; D gene ambiguous. The CDR3 length is 14 residues. V lost 4 bases and J lost 2, with 12 bases in between. In germline, CDR1 is MGHDK, CDR2 SYGVNS. This chain's CDR3 is CASSGVAATYEQYF. The CDR3 DNA reads as TGTGCCAGCAGTGGGGTAGCTGCTACCTACGAGCAGTACTTC.

The chain uses TRBV19 and TRBJ2-2; D is perhaps TRBD1 (7 bases). Trimming shortened V by 10 bases and J by 0 bases, and 15 bases separated the two germline ends. CDR1 LNHDA and CDR2 SQIVND come from the germline V gene (reference sequence). There are 15 residues in the CDR3. CDR3 coding DNA: TGTGCCATTCGGGCGGGGACAGCGAACACCGGGGAGCTGTTTTTT. Translating gives CAIRAGTANTGELFF.

The chain has TRBV20-1 and TRBJ2-1; TRBD2 aligns across 15 bases. Unmatched junction bases numbered 5, after V lost 2 bases and J lost 6 bases. The CDR3 spans 16 residues. CDR1 is DFQATT, CDR2 SNEGSKA, per germline (reference sequence). The CDR3 reads CSARSGTSGRFNEQFF. For the CDR3, the DNA is TGCAGTGCTAGATCGGGGACTAGCGGGAGGTTCAATGAGCAGTTCTTC.

V is TRBV15 and J is TRBJ2-6, with unresolved D. Germline V gene sequence: CDR1 LNHNV, CDR2 YYDKDF (reference sequence). Trimming cost V 0 bases and J 0 bases, with 6 bases left between them. This CDR3 contains 16 residues. The CDR3 DNA reads TGTGCCACCAGCAGAGATAAGGTCTCTGGGGCCAACGTCCTGACTTTC. Translating gives CATSRDKVSGANVLTF. The full variable domain, rest sourced from reference TRBV15 and TRBJ2-6, is DAMVIQNPRYQVTQFGKPVTLSCSQTLNHNVMYWYQQKSSQAPKLLFHYYDKDFNNEADTPDNFQSRRPNTSFCFLDIRSPGLGDTAMYLCATSRDKVSGANVLTFGAGSRLTVL.

V usage is TRBV27 and J usage is TRBJ2-7, with TRBD1 matching 9 bases. The end of the DNA is better explained by TRBJ2-5, so the J call may be wrong. The CDR3 sequence is 16 residues long. Germline-derived CDR1 and CDR2 are MNHEY and SMNVEV (reference sequence). CDR3 protein: CASSPVTGTGPETQYF. In nucleotides, the CDR3 is TGTGCCAGCAGTCCCGTAACCGGGACAGGGCCAGAGACCCAGTACTTC.

The chain recombines TRBV12-3 or TRBV12-4 with TRBJ2-1, with 8 bases lining up with TRBD2. V dropped 4 bases and J dropped 15; count of bases not matched to a gene: 8. The CDR3 is 12 residues long. This CDR3 is CASSSHGTSLFF. CDR3 sequence (DNA): TGTGCCAGCAGTTCCCACGGGACTAGTCTGTTCTTC.

In its sample, this clonotype was seen many times. The rearrangement uses TRBV29-1 and TRBJ2-7; the match to TRBD1 covers 7 bases. Looked up from germline, CDR1 is SQVTM and CDR2 is ANQGSEA. The CDR3 length is 12 residues. J was trimmed by 7 bases and V by 2 bases; bases with no gene match: 5. CDR3 region: CSVERGRREQYF. DNA for the CDR3: TGCAGCGTTGAAAGGGGGCGTCGGGAGCAGTACTTC.

V usage is TRBV7-9 and J usage is TRBJ2-7; D remains ambiguous. This CDR3 has 13 amino acids. Trimming stripped 4 bases from V and 6 bases from J, with 13 bases between. Germline V gene sequence: CDR1 SEHNR, CDR2 FQNEAQ (reference sequence). The CDR3 loop is CASSSTTIPEQYF. DNA of the CDR3: TGTGCCAGCAGCTCAACTACCATCCCCGAGCAGTACTTC.

V gene TRBV2 combines with J gene TRBJ2-1, with D tentatively TRBD1 or TRBD2 (5 bases each). The CDR3 consists of 14 residues. Germline CDR1 and CDR2: SNHLY and FYNNEI. The ends were cut back, 4 bases at V and 6 bases at J, with 13 bases in the middle. The CDR3, as DNA: TGTGCCAGCAGTGCGACAGAGGGCCTCAATGAGCAGTTCTTC. Translated, it gives CASSATEGLNEQFF.

This sequence joins TRBV7-9 and TRBJ2-7; D is unclear. CDR3 length: 13 amino acids. V lost 5 bases and J lost 3, with 11 bases in between. In germline, CDR1 is SEHNR, CDR2 FQNEAQ (reference sequence). This chain's CDR3 is CASSPQVFYEQYF. The CDR3 DNA reads as TGTGCCAGCAGCCCGCAAGTTTTCTACGAGCAGTACTTC.

The rearrangement uses TRBV2 and TRBJ1-5; no firm D call. CDR1 and CDR2 (germline): SNHLY, FYNNEI. This CDR3 region has 16 residues. V gave up 0 bases and J gave up 3 bases, with 12 bases separating them. The CDR3 region has the DNA TGTGCCAGCAGTGAAGCAATGGGCGGAAACAATCAGCCCCAGCATTTT. It encodes CASSEAMGGNNQPQHF.

V usage is TRBV6-1 and J usage is TRBJ2-3; D is ambiguous. Germline V gives CDR1 MNHNS, CDR2 SASEGT. CDR3 length: 19 residues. Trimming pared 1 base from V and 4 bases from J, leaving 24 bases between. CDR3 nucleotides: TGTGCCAGCAGTGAAGGTCAGTTCTTGGGAACCACTCGTCCAGATACGCAGTATTTT. Protein product: CASSEGQFLGTTRPDTQYF.

CDR3 sequence: CASSLSSGGNEQFF. CDR3 nucleotides: TGTGCCAGCAGTTTATCATCAGGGGGAAATGAGCAGTTCTTC. This sequence joins TRBV12-3 or TRBV12-4 and TRBJ2-1; 7 nucleotides align to TRBD1. There are 14 residues in the CDR3. Trimming took 2 bases from V and 7 from J; bases not matched to a gene: 5.

This sequence joins TRBV28 and TRBJ1-6; perhaps TRBD1 as D (5 bases). The germline V gene encodes CDR1 MDHEN and CDR2 SYDVKM. Trimming shortened V by 2 bases and J by 8 bases, and 13 bases separated the two germline ends. The CDR3 extends over 15 amino acids. CDR3 coding DNA: TGTGCCAGCAGTTTAAGGGCAGGGTCGCATTCACCCCTCCACTTT. It codes for CASSLRAGSHSPLHF.

The chain joins TRBV20-1 to TRBJ2-1; 8 bases are shared with TRBD2. The germline V gene has CDR1 DFQATT and CDR2 SNEGSKA (reference sequence). This CDR3 contains 14 residues. The ends lost 7 bases at V and 7 bases at J; junction bases unmatched: 12. CDR3 in DNA: TGCAGTGGTATACTAGCGGCGAGGGGGAATGAGCAGTTCTTC. Translation gives CSGILAARGNEQFF.

The chain recombines TRBV10-3 with TRBJ2-1; no clear D. V dropped 3 bases and J dropped 1 base, with 10 bases sitting between them. In germline, CDR1 is ENHRY, CDR2 SYGVKD. There are 15 residues in the CDR3. CDR3 loop: CAISDVHGSYNEQFF. In DNA form, the CDR3 reads TGTGCCATCAGTGACGTACATGGTTCCTACAATGAGCAGTTCTTC.

V usage is TRBV29-1 and J usage is TRBJ2-3, with TRBD2 as a possible D gene (5 bases). V was clipped by 2 bases and J by 1 base, with 13 bases between them. The CDR3 is 15 amino acids. Germline V gene sequence: CDR1 SQVTM, CDR2 ANQGSEA. The CDR3, as DNA: TGCAGCGTTGAAATCGAGGGAGTGCGCACAGATACGCAGTATTTT. Its translation: CSVEIEGVRTDTQYF.

The rearrangement links TRBV7-3 to TRBJ2-1, with 8 bases identical to TRBD2. The CDR3 sequence is 17 residues long. The trim removed 1 base at V and 9 bases at J, leaving 14 bases unmatched. The germline V gene has CDR1 SGHTA and CDR2 FQGTGA. For the CDR3, the DNA is TGTGCCAGCAGCTTAAACCCCGGGACTAGTGGCCCGGGTGAGCAGTTCTTC. As protein: CASSLNPGTSGPGEQFF.

The chain uses TRBV29-1 and TRBJ2-2; tentative D call: TRBD1 (6 bases). The CDR3 length is 15 residues. Germline CDR1 SQVTM, CDR2 ANQGSEA. The CDR3 DNA is TGCAGTTGTTCCAGGGGAAACTTGAACACCGGGGAGCTGTTTTTT. It translates to CSCSRGNLNTGELFF.

This clonotype was found once. V usage is TRBV6-1 and J usage is TRBJ1-1; the D is unclear. Trimming cost V 4 bases and J 0 bases, with 9 bases left between them. Germline CDR1 and CDR2: MNHNS and SASEGT. This CDR3 region has 14 residues. The CDR3: CASSATTMNTEAFF. In nucleotides, the CDR3 is TGTGCCAGCAGTGCAACTACAATGAACACTGAAGCTTTCTTT.

The rearrangement uses TRBV20-1 and TRBJ2-7; no clear D gene. Germline lookup yields CDR1 DFQATT and CDR2 SNEGSKA (reference sequence). The ends were cut back, 5 bases at V and 10 bases at J, with 15 bases in the middle. This CDR3 region has 11 residues. The CDR3 loop reads CSAPDPHGQYF. Written as DNA, the CDR3 is TGCAGTGCTCCGGACCCACACGGCCAGTACTTC.

This chain connects TRBV27 to TRBJ2-5, with TRBD2 matching 7 bases. CDR1 is MNHEY, CDR2 SMNVEV, per germline (reference sequence). This CDR3 has 15 residues. The V gene end was trimmed by 6 bases and the J gene end by 5 bases; junction bases not matched to a gene: 12. Written as DNA, the CDR3 is TGTGCCAGCAGCCGGCGGGGCGGGAGAATTGAGACCCAGTACTTC. This codes for CASSRRGGRIETQYF.

The rearrangement uses TRBV11-3 and TRBJ2-4, with D perhaps TRBD2 (5 bases). The DNA matches TRBJ2-7 better at its end, which makes the J call doubtful. Germline-derived CDR1 and CDR2 are SGHNT and YENEEA. This CDR3 region has 13 residues. The CDR3 DNA sequence: TGTGCCAGCAGTCGCGTCGAGGGCTACGAGCAGTACTTC. It yields the protein CASSRVEGYEQYF.

CDR3 residues: CASSPKTGTTSSYEQYF. For the CDR3, the DNA is TGTGCCAGCAGCCCTAAAACCGGGACTACGAGCTCCTACGAGCAGTACTTC. The J gene is TRBJ2-7, the V gene TRBV9; 7 positions match TRBD2. The CDR3 totals 17 residues. Germline CDR1 SGDLS, CDR2 YYNGEE. Germline trimming cut 4 bases from V and 0 bases from J; bases unmatched to any gene: 13.